The rows below give T cell receptor beta chains drawn from one sample of a study of Ad26.COV2.S vaccination and SARS-CoV-2 variants. The data were produced by immunoSEQ multiplex PCR, yet TCRdb's version contains in-frame clones alone and is incomplete. Here the sample spans roughly 500,000 clones, roughly 89% being singletons. Specimen: peripheral blood, collected in a trial of Ad26.COV2.S vaccine versus placebo. These receptors were obtained from a person between 18 and 65 years old who received the Ad26.COV2.S COVID-19 vaccine or a placebo. Both conserved end residues are part of each CDR3. A D gene is named only where the DNA matches it firmly. Clone size is shown for a subset of rows, as once, few, many or a class of expanded clone.

12	TRBV5-6	-	TRBJ2-7	-	CASSFSKGEQYF	TGTGCCAGCAGCTTTTCTAAGGGCGAGCAGTACTTC
12	TRBV28	-	TRBJ1-2	-	CARLNREGGYTF	TGTGCCAGATTGAATAGGGAAGGCGGCTACACCTTC
15	TRBV3-1/TRBV3-2	-	TRBJ2-7	-	CASQLAGQALYEQYF	TGTGCCAGCCAGCTGGCGGGTCAGGCCCTCTACGAGCAGTACTTC
14	TRBV19	-	TRBJ1-1	TRBD1	CASSFSRDRDSAFF	TGTGCCAGTAGTTTCTCGAGAGACAGGGACTCAGCTTTCTTT
14	TRBV5-1	-	TRBJ2-5	-	CASRRGLSAETQYF	TGCGCCAGCAGGCGGGGCCTGAGCGCAGAGACCCAGTACTTC
15	TRBV4-3	-	TRBJ2-2	-	CASSQEGVQTGELFF	TGCGCCAGCAGCCAAGAAGGGGTTCAAACCGGGGAGCTGTTTTTT
14	TRBV30	-	TRBJ2-1	TRBD2	CAWSVGTSGNEQFF	TGTGCCTGGAGTGTAGGGACTAGCGGGAATGAGCAGTTCTTC
15	TRBV19	-	TRBJ2-1	TRBD2	CASSIPRERLNEQFF	TGTGCCAGTAGTATTCCGCGGGAGAGGTTAAATGAGCAGTTCTTC
16	TRBV30	-	TRBJ2-1	TRBD2	CAWSEGASGFYNEQFF	TGTGCCTGGAGCGAAGGCGCTAGCGGGTTCTACAATGAGCAGTTCTTC
16	TRBV10-1	few	TRBJ2-1	TRBD2	CAIKTRTSGRGNEQFF	TGCGCCATCAAAACTAGGACTAGCGGGAGGGGCAATGAGCAGTTCTTC
13	TRBV12-5	-	TRBJ1-5	-	CYRGVDGKQSQHF	TGTTACCGGGGTGTGGACGGCAAGCAGTCCCAGCATTTT
15	TRBV11-1	-	TRBJ2-7	TRBD2	CASSSRLAGAYEQYF	TGTGCCAGCAGCTCAAGACTAGCGGGAGCCTACGAGCAGTACTTC
12	TRBV6-5	-	TRBJ1-5	-	CASSQSNQPQHF	TGTGCCAGCAGTCAAAGCAATCAGCCCCAGCATTTT
15	TRBV3-1/TRBV3-2	-	TRBJ2-4	-	CASSQGPVSANIQYF	TGTGCCAGCAGCCAAGGTCCGGTATCAGCGAACATTCAGTACTTC
18	TRBV5-6	-	TRBJ2-6	-	CASSLSTVVGTGANVLTF	TGTGCCAGCAGCTTGTCGACAGTAGTAGGTACTGGGGCCAACGTCCTGACTTTC
15	TRBV5-1	-	TRBJ2-1	TRBD2	CASSPLAGDSYEQFF	TGCGCCAGCAGCCCACTAGCGGGAGATTCATATGAGCAGTTCTTC
16	TRBV24-1	-	TRBJ2-3	TRBD1	CATSDNDRGDTDTQYF	TGTGCCACCAGTGATAACGACAGGGGGGACACAGATACGCAGTATTTT
14	TRBV5-6	-	TRBJ2-5	-	CASSLGAVQETQYF	TGTGCCAGCAGCCTGGGAGCTGTCCAAGAGACCCAGTACTTC
13	TRBV5-4	once	TRBJ1-2	-	CASSSGSLYGYTF	TGTGCCAGCAGCTCCGGGTCCCTTTATGGCTACACCTTC
17	TRBV6-2/TRBV6-3	-	TRBJ2-1	-	CASSYLGNPGGGNEQFF	TGTGCCAGCAGTTACTTAGGAAATCCAGGGGGAGGCAATGAGCAGTTCTTC